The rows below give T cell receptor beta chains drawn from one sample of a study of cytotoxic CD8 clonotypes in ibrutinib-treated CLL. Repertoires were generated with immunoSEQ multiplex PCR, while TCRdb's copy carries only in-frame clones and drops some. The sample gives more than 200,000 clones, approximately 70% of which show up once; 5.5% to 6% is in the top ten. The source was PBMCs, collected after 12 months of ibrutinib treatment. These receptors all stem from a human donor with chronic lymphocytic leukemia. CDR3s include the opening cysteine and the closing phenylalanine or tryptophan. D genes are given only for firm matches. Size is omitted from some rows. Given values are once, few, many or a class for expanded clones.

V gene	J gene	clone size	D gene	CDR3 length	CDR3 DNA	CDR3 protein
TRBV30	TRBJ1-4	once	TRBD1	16	TGTGCCTGGAACAGACAGGGGGCGCGGGCTAATGAAAAACTGTTTTTT	CAWNRQGARANEKLFF
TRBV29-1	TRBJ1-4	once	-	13	TGCAGCGTTGAAGGACGGGCGGGCGAAAAACTGTTTTTT	CSVEGRAGEKLFF
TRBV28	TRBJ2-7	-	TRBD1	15	TGTGCCAGCAGTGGTGACAGGGGATTAGACAACGAGCAGTACTTC	CASSGDRGLDNEQYF
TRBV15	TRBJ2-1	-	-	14	TGTGCCACCAGCAGAGTTTCGGAGGGAGGGACAGAGTTCTTC	CATSRVSEGGTEFF
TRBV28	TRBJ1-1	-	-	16	TGTGCCAGCAGTTTAGCAGGGACTCGGGGAGACACTGAAGCTTTCTTT	CASSLAGTRGDTEAFF
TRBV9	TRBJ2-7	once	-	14	TGTGCCAGCGGAAAAACGCAGGGGAACGGCGAGCAGTACTTC	CASGKTQGNGEQYF
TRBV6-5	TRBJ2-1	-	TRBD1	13	TGTGCCAGCAGTTTCGAAGGGGGCCGGGAGCAGTTCTTC	CASSFEGGREQFF
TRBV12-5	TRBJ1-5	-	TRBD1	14	TGTGCTAGTTTGCGGGACAGGTTCAATCAGCCCCAGCATTTT	CASLRDRFNQPQHF
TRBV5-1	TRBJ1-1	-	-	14	TGCGCCAGCAGCACGGGATTTACGGACACTGAAGCTTTCTTT	CASSTGFTDTEAFF
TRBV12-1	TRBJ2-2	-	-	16	TGTGCCAGCATCCCAATAGCGGGGGCGAACACCGGGGAGCTGTTTTTT	CASIPIAGANTGELFF
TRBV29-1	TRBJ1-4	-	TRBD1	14	TGCAGCGTAGCCGCGACAGGGGGTTTTGAAAAACTGTTTTTT	CSVAATGGFEKLFF
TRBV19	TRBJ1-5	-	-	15	TGTGCCAGTAGTATAATGAGAGGGGAAAGGCAGCCCCAGCATTTT	CASSIMRGERQPQHF
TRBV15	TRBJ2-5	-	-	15	TGTGCCACCAGCAGAGATCCCCGCTATCAAGAGACCCAGTACTTC	CATSRDPRYQETQYF
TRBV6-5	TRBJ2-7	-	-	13	TGTGCCAGCAGTTACCAAGGGTCGGTCGAGCAGTACTTC	CASSYQGSVEQYF
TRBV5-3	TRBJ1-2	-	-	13	TGTGCCAGAAGCACCAGGGGAGTGAGAGGCTACACCTTC	CARSTRGVRGYTF
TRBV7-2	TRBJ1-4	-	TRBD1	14	TGTGCCAGCAGCCGGGACAGGGGGAATGAAAAACTGTTTTTT	CASSRDRGNEKLFF
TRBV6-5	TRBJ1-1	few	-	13	TGTGCCAGCAGCCGAACCGGGGGGACTGAAGCTTTCTTT	CASSRTGGTEAFF
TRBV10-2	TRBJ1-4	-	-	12	TGCGCCAGCAGCGTCGGGCGGGAAAAACTGTTTTTT	CASSVGREKLFF
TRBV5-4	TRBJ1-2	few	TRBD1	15	TGTGCCAGCAGCTTGGGGGACAGGGGTCTCTATGGCTACACCTTC	CASSLGDRGLYGYTF
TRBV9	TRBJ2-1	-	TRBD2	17	TGTGCCAGCAGCGTAGGTAGCGGGTCTATTCAATACAATGAGCAGTTCTTC	CASSVGSGSIQYNEQFF
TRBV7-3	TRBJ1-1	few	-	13	TGTGCCAGCAGCGTGACAGCGAACACTGAAGCTTTCTTT	CASSVTANTEAFF
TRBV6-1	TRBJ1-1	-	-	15	TGTGCCAGCACCCCCGATAGGGGGAGGTCTGCTGAAGCTTTCTTT	CASTPDRGRSAEAFF
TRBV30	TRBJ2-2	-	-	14	TGTGCCTGGAAGCCGGGTTATTACACCGGGGAGCTGTTTTTT	CAWKPGYYTGELFF
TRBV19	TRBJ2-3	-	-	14	TGTGCCAGTAGTATCGGGGGCGGGGGAGATACGCAGTATTTT	CASSIGGGGDTQYF
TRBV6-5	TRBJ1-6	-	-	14	TGTGCCAGCAGTCCCCCCGCTGGGAATTCACCCCTCCACTTT	CASSPPAGNSPLHF
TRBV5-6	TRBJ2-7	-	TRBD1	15	TGTGCCAGCAGCGTAGGTCCGGGACAGAACTACGAGCAGTACTTC	CASSVGPGQNYEQYF
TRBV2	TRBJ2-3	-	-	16	TGTGCCAGCAGTGAAGGACAGCACCGAGGCACAGATACGCAGTATTTT	CASSEGQHRGTDTQYF
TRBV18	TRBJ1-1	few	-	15	TGTGCCAGCTCACCACCGCCGGGGGCGAACACTGAAGCTTTCTTT	CASSPPPGANTEAFF
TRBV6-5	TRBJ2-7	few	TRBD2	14	TGTGCCAGCAGTCCCGGACTAGAGGATAACGAGCAGTACTTC	CASSPGLEDNEQYF
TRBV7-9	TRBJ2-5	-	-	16	TGTGCCAGCAGCTTAATCCTTACCAGGGCCCAAGAGACCCAGTACTTC	CASSLILTRAQETQYF
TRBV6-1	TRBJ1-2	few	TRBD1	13	TGTGCCAGCAGAACTGGACAGGGAGGAGGCTACACCTTC	CASRTGQGGGYTF
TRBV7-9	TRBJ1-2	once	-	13	TGTGCCAGCAGCTTAGACAGGGACTATGGCTACACCTTC	CASSLDRDYGYTF
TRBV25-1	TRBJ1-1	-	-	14	TGTGCCAGCAGTGAATTGAGAGGAAGCACTGAAGCTTTCTTT	CASSELRGSTEAFF
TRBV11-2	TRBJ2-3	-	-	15	TGTGCCAGCAGCCTAACGGACGTAGGCACAGATACGCAGTATTTT	CASSLTDVGTDTQYF
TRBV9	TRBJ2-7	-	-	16	TGTGCCAGCAGCGTAGGAGTGGGGAAATCTCTCTACGAGCAGTACTTC	CASSVGVGKSLYEQYF
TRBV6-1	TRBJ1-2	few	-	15	TGTGCCAGCAGTGAAGGAGGCTCACGGGGGTATGGCTACACCTTC	CASSEGGSRGYGYTF
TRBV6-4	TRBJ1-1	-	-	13	TGTGCCAGCAGTGACTCGACGGTGGGGGGGAAATTCTTT	CASSDSTVGGKFF
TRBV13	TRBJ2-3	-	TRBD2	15	TGTGCCAGCAGCTTAAGTAGCGGGGGGGCGGATACGCAGTATTTT	CASSLSSGGADTQYF
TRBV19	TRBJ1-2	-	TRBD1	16	TGTGCCAGTAGTACCAACGACAGGGAAGGTCCGTATGGCTACACCTTC	CASSTNDREGPYGYTF
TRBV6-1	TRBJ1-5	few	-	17	TGTGCCAGCAGTGAAGCCCCGACACGGTATAGCAATCAGCCCCAGCATTTT	CASSEAPTRYSNQPQHF
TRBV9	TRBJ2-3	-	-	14	TGTGCCAGCAGCGTCCGACTACCCCCTGATACGCAGTATTTT	CASSVRLPPDTQYF
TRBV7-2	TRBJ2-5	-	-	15	TGTGCCAGCGGACTCCAGGACGGGCCCGCGAGGACCCAGTACTTC	CASGLQDGPARTQYF
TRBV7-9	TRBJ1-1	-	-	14	TGTGCCAGCAGCTTAGGGCAGTCGAACACTGAAGCTTTCTTT	CASSLGQSNTEAFF
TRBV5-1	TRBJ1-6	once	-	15	TGCGCCAGCAGCTTGTCTCCCGCTCCTAATTCACCCCTCCACTTT	CASSLSPAPNSPLHF
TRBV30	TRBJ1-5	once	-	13	TGTGCCTGGAGTGTACTTGGGGACCAGCCCCAGCATTTT	CAWSVLGDQPQHF
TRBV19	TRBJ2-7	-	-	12	TGTGCCAGTAGTAGCGGACTGTACGAGCAGTACTTC	CASSSGLYEQYF
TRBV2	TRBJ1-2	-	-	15	TGTGCCAGCAGTGGTGGGACGTCAGCTAACTATGGCTACACCTTC	CASSGGTSANYGYTF
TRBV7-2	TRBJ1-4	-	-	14	TGTGCCAGCAGCTACCTTCTACGGAATGAAAAACTGTTTTTT	CASSYLLRNEKLFF
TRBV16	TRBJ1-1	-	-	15	TGTGCCAGCAGCCAAGCCAGGGTCGAGAACACTGAAGCTTTCTTT	CASSQARVENTEAFF
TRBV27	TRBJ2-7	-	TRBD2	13	TGTGCCAGCAGTTACGGGAGGGCCGGCGAGCAGTACTTC	CASSYGRAGEQYF